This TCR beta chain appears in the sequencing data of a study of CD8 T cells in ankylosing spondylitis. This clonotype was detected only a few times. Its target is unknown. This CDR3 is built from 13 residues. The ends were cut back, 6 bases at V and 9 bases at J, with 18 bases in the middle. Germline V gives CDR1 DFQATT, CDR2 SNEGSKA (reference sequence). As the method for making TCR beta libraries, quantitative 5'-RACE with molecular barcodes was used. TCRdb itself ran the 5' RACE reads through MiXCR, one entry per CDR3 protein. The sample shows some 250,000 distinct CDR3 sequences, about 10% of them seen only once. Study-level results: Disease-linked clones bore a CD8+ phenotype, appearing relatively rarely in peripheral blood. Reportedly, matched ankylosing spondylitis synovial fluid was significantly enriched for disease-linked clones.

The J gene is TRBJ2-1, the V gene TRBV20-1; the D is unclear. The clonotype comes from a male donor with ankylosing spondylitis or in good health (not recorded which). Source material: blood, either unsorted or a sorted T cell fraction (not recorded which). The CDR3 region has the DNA TGCAGTGCGACCACCTTCGCTCGATTTGAGCAGTTCTTC. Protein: CSATTFARFEQFF.